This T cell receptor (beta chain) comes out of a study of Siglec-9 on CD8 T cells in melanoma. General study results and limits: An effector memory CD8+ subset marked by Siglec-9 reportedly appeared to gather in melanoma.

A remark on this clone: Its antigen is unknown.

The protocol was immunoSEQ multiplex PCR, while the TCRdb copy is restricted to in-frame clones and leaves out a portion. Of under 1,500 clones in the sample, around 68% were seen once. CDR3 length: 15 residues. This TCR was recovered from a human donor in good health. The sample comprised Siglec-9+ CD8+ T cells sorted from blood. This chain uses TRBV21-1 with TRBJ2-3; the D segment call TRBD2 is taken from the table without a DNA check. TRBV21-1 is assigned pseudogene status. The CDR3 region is CASSTIGGITDTQYF. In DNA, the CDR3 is TGTGCCAGCAGCACGATCGGGGGGATCACAGATACGCAGTATTTT.